The text below deals with one T cell receptor (beta chain). The target antigen is unknown. The sample originates from a study of T cells in Graves' hyperthyroidism and ophthalmopathy. The length of the CDR3 is 12 residues. Looked up from germline, CDR1 is KGHSH and CDR2 is LQKENI. The ends were cut back, 3 bases at V and 6 bases at J, with 8 bases in the middle. Regarding the study as a whole: Ophthalmopathy got predicted by the model a median roughly 6.1 months before its onset.

There were TCR beta CDR3 regions amplified from RNA transcripts. A first-round RT-PCR of the TCR CDR3 used the HTBI primer set. One entry per CDR3 protein results from TCRdb running MiXCR on the multiplex PCR reads. The table includes around 560,000 distinct CDR3 sequences, over 15% detected once. This TCR was sampled from a woman between 18 and 30 years old with Graves' hyperthyroidism. The gene calls are TRBV18 and TRBJ1-2; tentatively, D is TRBD1 (5 bases). Sequencing was performed on blood. This chain's CDR3 is CASSPPGDGYTF. The CDR3 coding sequence is TGTGCCAGCTCACCTCCGGGGGATGGCTACACCTTC.